Sequencing of this T cell receptor (beta chain) was carried out in a study of T-cell reconstitution after alpha-beta-depleted transplantation in children. V lost 3 bases and J lost 5, with 19 bases in between. Germline lookup yields CDR1 DFQATT and CDR2 SNEGSKA (reference sequence). The CDR3 runs to 15 residues. This clonotype has just a few counts. The antigen is not known. Notes on the study in general: Several hundred expanded graft clones reportedly gave rise to the alpha-beta T cells present about two months after transplant. One year after transplant, T-cell counts and diversity came mostly from newly produced T cells.

Preparation of the TCRbeta library was carried out with unique molecular identifiers. TCRdb independently ran MiXCR on the PCR reads; one entry per CDR3 protein. The sample holds 610,000 or so distinct CDR3 sequences, around 27% seen once. The receptor's source is a boy under three years old with Wiskott-Aldrich syndrome, due to receive a stem cell transplant. The sample in question was PBMCs, obtained before TCRalphabeta/CD19-depleted stem cell transplant. V gene TRBV20-1 combines with J gene TRBJ1-1; D remains ambiguous. This CDR3 is CSARAWILGKTEAFF. Written as DNA, the CDR3 is TGCAGTGCTAGGGCGTGGATTTTGGGGAAAACTGAAGCTTTCTTT.